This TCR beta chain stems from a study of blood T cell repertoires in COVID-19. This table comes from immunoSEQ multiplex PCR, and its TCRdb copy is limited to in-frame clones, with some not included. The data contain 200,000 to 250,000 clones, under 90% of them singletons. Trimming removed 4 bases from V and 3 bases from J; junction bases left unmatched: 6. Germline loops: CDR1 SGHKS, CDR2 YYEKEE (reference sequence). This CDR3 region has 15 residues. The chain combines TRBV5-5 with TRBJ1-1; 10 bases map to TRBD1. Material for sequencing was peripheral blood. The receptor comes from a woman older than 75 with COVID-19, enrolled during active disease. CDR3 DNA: TGTGCCAGCAGCCCCCACGGGACAGGGGACACTGAAGCTTTCTTT. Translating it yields CASSPHGTGDTEAFF.